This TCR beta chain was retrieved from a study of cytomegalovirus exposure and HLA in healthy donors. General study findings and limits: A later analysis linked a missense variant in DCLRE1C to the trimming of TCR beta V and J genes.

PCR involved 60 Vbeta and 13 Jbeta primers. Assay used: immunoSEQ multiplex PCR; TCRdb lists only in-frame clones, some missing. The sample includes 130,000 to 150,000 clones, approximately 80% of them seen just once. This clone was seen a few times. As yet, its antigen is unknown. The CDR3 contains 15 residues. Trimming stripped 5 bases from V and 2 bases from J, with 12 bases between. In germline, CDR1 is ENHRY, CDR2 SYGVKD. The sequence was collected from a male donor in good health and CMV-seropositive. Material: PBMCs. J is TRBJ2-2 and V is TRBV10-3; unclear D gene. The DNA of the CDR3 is TGTGCCATCAGTTCGGTAGACATCAACACCGGGGAGCTGTTTTTT. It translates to CAISSVDINTGELFF.